The 27 T cell receptor beta chains in this list originate from one sample, sequenced in a study of cytomegalovirus exposure and HLA in healthy donors. PCR employed 60 Vbeta and 13 Jbeta primers. Method: immunoSEQ multiplex PCR; TCRdb's copy keeps in-frame clones and lacks some. The sample lists 150,000 to 200,000 clones; around three quarters were seen once. Material: PBMCs. Receptor source: a man aged 35-49 years in good health and CMV-seronegative.

The table lists this clone with a count of one. This chain uses TRBV19 with TRBJ2-7; D remains ambiguous. The V and J ends lost 3 bases and 2 bases respectively, with 11 bases between them. CDR1 and CDR2 (germline): LNHDA, SQIVND (reference sequence). The CDR3 consists of 14 residues. CDR3 DNA sequence: TGTGCCAGTAGTATCAGTTCTGGAGCCTACGAGCAGTACTTC. Its translation is CASSISSGAYEQYF.

The chain is built from TRBV14 and TRBJ1-5; TRBD1 aligns across 7 bases. V shed 3 bases, J shed 5 bases, and the junction held 13 bases outside the gene matches. Germline loops: CDR1 SGHDN, CDR2 FVKESK. The CDR3 spans 17 residues. The CDR3 sequence: CASSHKGDDRVDQPQHF. The CDR3 DNA sequence: TGTGCCAGCAGCCATAAAGGTGACGACAGGGTAGATCAGCCCCAGCATTTT.

The gene calls are TRBV27 and TRBJ1-2; TRBD1 aligns across 8 bases. CDR1 is MNHEY and CDR2 is SMNVEV in the germline V gene (reference sequence). With 7 bases clipped from V and 5 bases from J, the junction kept 9 bases outside the gene matches. This CDR3 has 14 amino acids. The CDR3 reads CASNPRQGTYGYTF. The CDR3 region has the DNA TGTGCCAGCAACCCAAGACAGGGGACATATGGCTACACCTTC.

The chain recombines TRBV5-1 with TRBJ2-2; possible D gene TRBD2, 6 bases. V shed 4 bases and J shed 7 bases, with 11 bases lying between them. From germline, CDR1 is SGHRS and CDR2 YFSETQ. The CDR3 has 13 amino acids. CDR3 DNA: TGCGCCAGCAGCCCGGGAGTGGTCGGGGAGCTGTTTTTT. It codes for CASSPGVVGELFF.

This clone was picked up a small number of times. V usage is TRBV10-3 and J usage is TRBJ2-1; a possible D gene is TRBD2 (6 bases). The CDR3 runs 16 residues. The ends were cut back, 6 bases at V and 3 bases at J, with 18 bases in the middle. Per germline, CDR1 ENHRY and CDR2 SYGVKD. The CDR3 region has the DNA TGTGCCATCAGCGGAGGAGGGCGGGATTACTACAATGAGCAGTTCTTC. Residues: CAISGGGRDYYNEQFF.

The V and J genes are TRBV14 and TRBJ2-5, with TRBD1 identical over 11 bases. CDR3 length: 15 amino acids. V gave up 3 bases and J gave up 4 bases; unmatched junction bases: 4. Germline V CDR1 and CDR2: SGHDN, FVKESK. The CDR3 region is CASSQDRGRGETQYF. CDR3 nucleotides: TGTGCCAGCAGCCAGGACAGGGGGCGAGGAGAGACCCAGTACTTC.

This clone has more than one count but fewer than ten. The chain carries TRBV15 and TRBJ1-5; 7 positions match TRBD1. The V segment lost 2 bases and the J segment 3 bases; nucleotides outside the gene matches: 4. The CDR3 has 15 residues. CDR1 is LNHNV, CDR2 YYDKDF, per germline (reference sequence). This chain's CDR3 is CATSRLTGNNQPQHF. CDR3 nucleotides: TGTGCCACCAGCAGACTGACAGGGAACAATCAGCCCCAGCATTTT.

The chain is built from TRBV21-1 and TRBJ1-1. TRBV21-1 is a documented pseudogene. The CDR3 length is 15 residues. Written as DNA, the CDR3 is TGTGCCAGCAGCAATGGGTCCAAGGGAGGCACTGAAGCTTTCTTT. It codes for CASSNGSKGGTEAFF.

This clone was detected a few times. The V call is TRBV30, the J call TRBJ2-6; TRBD1 aligns across 7 bases. The J segment lost 0 bases and the V segment lost 0 bases, leaving 5 bases of the junction unmatched. This CDR3 contains 17 residues. Germline V CDR1 and CDR2: GTSNPN, SVGIG (reference sequence). Here the CDR3 DNA reads TGTGCCTGGAGTGTCGGGGACAGTAGCTCTGGGGCCAACGTCCTGACTTTC. Translated: CAWSVGDSSSGANVLTF.

This clone was observed a few times. The chain couples TRBV5-4 to TRBJ2-5; 10 positions agree with TRBD2. V shed 4 bases and J 2 bases; nucleotides not matched to a gene: 5. The CDR3 runs 15 residues. Germline CDR1 is SGHNT and CDR2 is YYREEE (reference sequence). The CDR3 protein is CASSPGLASQETQYF. CDR3 nucleotides: TGTGCCAGCAGCCCGGGACTAGCGTCTCAAGAGACCCAGTACTTC.

The gene calls are TRBV10-3 and TRBJ2-1, with 9 bases lining up with TRBD2. The ends lost 6 bases at V and 2 bases at J; junction bases unmatched: 8. Germline lookup yields CDR1 ENHRY and CDR2 SYGVKD. The CDR3 has 16 residues. The CDR3 DNA reads as TGTGCCATCAGCAGAAAGGCTAGCGGGGCCTACAATGAGCAGTTCTTC. Its translation: CAISRKASGAYNEQFF.

V is TRBV2 and J is TRBJ2-7; D gene unclear. Trimming shortened V by 9 bases and J by 6 bases, and 18 bases separated the two germline ends. The CDR3 covers 13 residues. Germline lookup yields CDR1 SNHLY and CDR2 FYNNEI. The CDR3 protein is CASLPPPSGEQYF. The CDR3 bases are TGTGCCAGTCTACCCCCACCAAGTGGCGAGCAGTACTTC.

This clone was observed once. The chain has TRBV6-6 and TRBJ1-5; tentative D call: TRBD1 (5 bases). Germline CDR1 MNHNY, CDR2 SVGAGI (reference sequence). Trimming removed 6 bases at V and 1 base at J, with 10 bases between. The CDR3 is 14 residues long. CDR3 loop: CASRAGGSNQPQHF. The CDR3 DNA follows: TGTGCCAGCAGAGCGGGGGGAAGCAATCAGCCCCAGCATTTT.

Only a few counts were recorded for this clone. The chain couples TRBV7-9 to TRBJ1-6, with 8 bases identical to TRBD1. This CDR3 has 14 amino acids. V was pared by 5 bases and J by 7 bases, with 4 bases of the junction left unmatched. In germline, CDR1 is SEHNR, CDR2 FQNEAQ (reference sequence). CDR3 amino acids: CASSVGQENSPLHF. The CDR3 DNA is TGTGCCAGCAGCGTGGGACAGGAAAATTCACCCCTCCACTTT.

The CDR3 region is CASSDRGEEKLFF. The DNA of the CDR3 is TGTGCCAGCAGCGACAGGGGGGAAGAAAAACTGTTTTTT. The chain has TRBV5-8 and TRBJ1-4, with 9 bases matching TRBD1. Germline V gene lookup returns CDR1 SGHTS and CDR2 YDEGEE. V lost 4 bases, J lost 8 bases, and 3 bases stayed unmatched. The CDR3 is 13 amino acids.

The rearrangement joins TRBV19 to TRBJ2-2; maybe TRBD2 (5 bases). CDR3 length: 14 amino acids. Trimming took off 7 bases at V and 5 bases at J, with 14 bases between the two ends. Germline V gene lookup returns CDR1 LNHDA and CDR2 SQIVND (reference sequence). Here the CDR3 DNA reads TGTGCCAGTAACTCTTTCCGGGGAACCGGGGAGCTGTTTTTT. Protein product: CASNSFRGTGELFF. Drawing the rest from reference TRBV19 and TRBJ2-2, the complete variable domain is DGGITQSPKYLFRKEGQNVTLSCEQNLNHDAMYWYRQDPGQGLRLIYYSQIVNDFQKGDIAEGYSVSREKKESFPLTVTSAQKNPTAFYLCASNSFRGTGELFFGEGSRLTVL.

V gene TRBV7-2 combines with J gene TRBJ2-5; D unresolved. The germline V and J ends were trimmed by 2 bases and 4 bases, with 17 bases remaining between them. Germline loops: CDR1 SGHTA, CDR2 FQGNSA. The CDR3 has 16 residues. CDR3 in amino acids: CASSLNPSGSPETQYF. DNA of the CDR3: TGTGCCAGCAGCTTAAACCCCTCCGGGTCTCCAGAGACCCAGTACTTC.

The chain joins TRBV5-4 to TRBJ2-7, with a tentative D call TRBD1 (7 bases). Germline V gene sequence: CDR1 SGHNT, CDR2 YYREEE (reference sequence). The V gene lost 0 bases and the J gene lost 11 bases, with 15 bases spanning the gap. The CDR3 has 13 residues. The CDR3, as DNA: TGTGCCAGCAGCTTGGCCGGGGGACAGTTCAAGTACTTC. Protein product: CASSLAGGQFKYF.

This sequence joins TRBV10-1 and TRBJ2-2; possible D gene TRBD1, 6 bases. V was clipped by 6 bases and J by 14 bases, with 13 bases between them. This CDR3 has 11 residues. The germline V gene has CDR1 WNHNN and CDR2 SYGVQD (reference sequence). The CDR3 nucleotides read TGCGCCAGCAGGCACGAACAGGGACTGTTTTTT. Protein product: CASRHEQGLFF.

The chain employs TRBV30 and TRBJ1-5, with 8 bases identical to TRBD1. There are 14 residues in the CDR3. V trimming: 1 base; J trimming: 4 bases; junction bases outside the gene matches: 3. Germline lookup yields CDR1 GTSNPN and CDR2 SVGIG (reference sequence). The CDR3 bases are TGTGCCTGGAGTGCAGGGGGCTGGAATCAGCCCCAGCATTTT. Translating gives CAWSAGGWNQPQHF.

The chain uses TRBV6-5 and TRBJ2-3; perhaps TRBD2 as D (5 bases). The V and J ends lost 0 bases and 9 bases respectively, with 10 bases between them. In germline, CDR1 is MNHEY, CDR2 SVGAGI. The CDR3 length is 13 residues. CDR3 sequence reads: CASSYSLAHTQYF. DNA for the CDR3: TGTGCCAGCAGTTACTCCCTAGCCCACACGCAGTATTTT.

The gene calls are TRBV5-5 and TRBJ2-3, with 7 nucleotides matching TRBD1. Germline values: CDR1 SGHKS, CDR2 YYEKEE (reference sequence). CDR3 length equals 18 residues. Trimming took 3 bases from V and 3 from J; bases not matched to a gene: 16. CDR3 sequence reads: CASSSINADRVRTDTQYF. DNA for the CDR3: TGTGCCAGCAGCTCGATCAATGCAGACAGGGTGAGGACAGATACGCAGTATTTT.

Only a few counts were recorded for this clone. The chain uses TRBV7-2 and TRBJ2-1, with TRBD2 matching 13 bases. With 8 bases clipped from V and 6 bases from J, the junction kept 7 bases outside the gene matches. From germline, CDR1 is SGHTA and CDR2 FQGNSA. The CDR3 totals 15 residues. The CDR3 region is CASFETSGGINEQFF. In DNA, the CDR3 is TGTGCCAGCTTCGAGACTAGCGGGGGGATCAATGAGCAGTTCTTC.

Details on this clone: A read error may account for a junction end that differs from germline. The rearrangement uses TRBV30 and TRBJ1-2; no definite D call. CDR3 length: 8 amino acids. From germline, CDR1 is GTSNPN and CDR2 SVGIG (reference sequence). The CDR3 region is CALAGKVF. In DNA, the CDR3 is TGTGCCTTGGCCGGGAAAGTCTTC.

This clone was detected a few times. The CDR3 DNA reads TGTGCCAGCCATACGTCAGGGCTAAACATTCAGTACTTC. This translates into CASHTSGLNIQYF. The rearrangement joins TRBV7-9 to TRBJ2-4, with D possibly being TRBD1 (5 bases). The V and J ends lost 8 bases and 6 bases respectively, with 14 bases between them. The CDR3 extends over 13 amino acids. Germline CDR1 is SEHNR and CDR2 is FQNEAQ (reference sequence). Looking up the rest from reference TRBV7-9 and TRBJ2-4 gives the full variable domain: DTGVSQNPRHKITKRGQNVTFRCDPISEHNRLYWYRQTLGQGPEFLTYFQNEAQLEKSRLLSDRFSAERPKGSFSTLEIQRTEQGDSAMYLCASHTSGLNIQYFGAGTRLSVL.

The V gene is TRBV19, the J gene TRBJ1-1; TRBD1 agrees at 7 bases. The J segment lost 5 bases and the V segment lost 3 bases, leaving 3 bases of the junction unmatched. The CDR3 covers 13 residues. Germline-derived CDR1 and CDR2 are LNHDA and SQIVND (reference sequence). Here the CDR3 reads CASSIDRVTEAFF. CDR3 sequence (DNA): TGTGCCAGTAGTATCGACAGGGTGACTGAAGCTTTCTTT.

The chain joins TRBV4-2 to TRBJ2-1, with 13 bases fitting TRBD2. The junction had 13 bases not matched to a gene; V was cut back by 2 bases and J by 9 bases. Germline lookup yields CDR1 LGHNA and CDR2 YNFKEQ. The CDR3 length is 18 residues. CDR3 sequence: CASSQFRGTSGRASEQFF. CDR3 DNA sequence: TGTGCCAGCAGCCAATTCCGGGGAACTAGCGGGAGGGCCAGTGAGCAGTTCTTC.